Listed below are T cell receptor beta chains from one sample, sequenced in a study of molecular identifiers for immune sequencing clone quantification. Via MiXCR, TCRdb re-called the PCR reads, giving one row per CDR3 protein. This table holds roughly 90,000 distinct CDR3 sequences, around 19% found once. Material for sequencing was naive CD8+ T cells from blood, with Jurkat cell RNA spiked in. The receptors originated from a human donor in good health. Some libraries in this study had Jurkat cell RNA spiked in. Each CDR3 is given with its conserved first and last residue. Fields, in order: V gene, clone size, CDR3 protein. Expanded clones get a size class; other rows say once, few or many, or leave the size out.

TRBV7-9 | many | CASSFGGSDEKLFF
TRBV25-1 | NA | CASWAPGAVGYTF
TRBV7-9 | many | CASSSPETQYF
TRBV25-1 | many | CASSVGTGMNTEAFF
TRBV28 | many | CASRLAGNYYEQYF
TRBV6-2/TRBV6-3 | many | CASSLTSGGFEQFF
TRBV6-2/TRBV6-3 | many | CASSSLLATSGNIGEQYF
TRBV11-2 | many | CASSGGGPQYF
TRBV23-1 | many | CASSLGERTLEGALSAFF
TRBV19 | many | CASRTDVGYTF
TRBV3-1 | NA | CASSPRVGEHSYEQYF
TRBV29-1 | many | CSVGPNQGNEQYF
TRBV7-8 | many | CASGQGAATDTQYF
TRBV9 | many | CASSVAGVLETQYF
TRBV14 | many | CASSQDLGAGGLQETQYF
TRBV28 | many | CASSLRQFTDTQYF
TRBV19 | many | CASTDEDRGSREKLFF
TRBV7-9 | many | CASRPGTTNTGELFF
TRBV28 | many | CASSLLGVSYNEQFF
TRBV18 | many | CASSLLDRDGYTF
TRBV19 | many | CASSIGGLDQPQHF
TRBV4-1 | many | CASSQFPAGGTDTQYF
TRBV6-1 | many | CASSELGDEQYF
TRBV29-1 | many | CSAGGGGGFGLGETQYF
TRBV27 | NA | CASSSPAGAQNEQFF
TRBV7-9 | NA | CASSLVVPLGTEAFF
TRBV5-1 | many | CASSLAIANTGELFF
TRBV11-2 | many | CASSFGRGAGQPQHF
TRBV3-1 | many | CASSQETKPTDTQYF
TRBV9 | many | CASSVGAGYEQYF
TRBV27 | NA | CASSTSPDHEQYF
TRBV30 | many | CAWSPFPLAEGTQYF
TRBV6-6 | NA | CASSYSDWETYEQYF
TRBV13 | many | CASSLGLVNTEAFF
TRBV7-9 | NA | CASRVGRFRTGGEDTQYF
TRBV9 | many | CATTPSAGGSADTQYF
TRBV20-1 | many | CSAPGLAVSYEQYF
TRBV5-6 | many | CASSTGSRGALSYEQYF
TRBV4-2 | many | CASSPLGHRTYEQYF
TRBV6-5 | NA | CASSLGGSYELYF
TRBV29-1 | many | CSTTSDRTNNYGYTF
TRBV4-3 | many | CASSQEGFGSSYNEQFF
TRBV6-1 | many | CASSGPMDQETGELFF
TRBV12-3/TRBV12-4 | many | CASSFSQGDTEAFF
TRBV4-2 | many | CASSQESSVTGELFF
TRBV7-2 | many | CASSLPGGMNTEAFF
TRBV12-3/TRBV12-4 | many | CASSESTGEWGNQPQHF
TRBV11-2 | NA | CASSFGGGPSYEQYF
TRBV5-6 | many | CASSQGIYMSYEQYF
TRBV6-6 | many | CASRHPGLMTNEQFF
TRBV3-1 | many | CASSPPSGFTGELFF
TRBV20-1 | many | CSARVLAGTVDTQYF
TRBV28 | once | CASGRDRRTDTQYF